The entry below describes one TCR beta chain. The antigen is undetermined. Germline V gives CDR1 KGHDR, CDR2 SFDVKD. The CDR3 contains 13 residues. Trimming removed 6 bases from V and 6 bases from J, with 12 bases in between. The table came from immunoSEQ multiplex PCR; TCRdb's copy has only in-frame clones and leaves some out. The sample shows about 92,000 clones, about nine tenths of them seen only once. The data were taken from a study of T cell responses to AZD1222 COVID-19 vaccine. The study, taken as a whole, reports: Baseline seropositives among AZD1222 recipients totaled only five to seven. Receipt of two AZD1222 doses was followed by a rise in Spike-specific TCR breadth and depth. Scientists sampled the repertoires only once the peak T cell response had passed. CD4 TCRs covered the whole spike, strongest at regions 160-218 and 743-854.

This rearrangement joins TRBV24-1 to TRBJ2-3; the D is unclear. Material: peripheral blood, obtained on day 0 of AZD1222 vaccination. The TCR comes from an adult in good health. The CDR3 reads CATSPRAYDTQYF. CDR3 DNA sequence: TGTGCCACCAGTCCCCGTGCGTACGATACGCAGTATTTT.